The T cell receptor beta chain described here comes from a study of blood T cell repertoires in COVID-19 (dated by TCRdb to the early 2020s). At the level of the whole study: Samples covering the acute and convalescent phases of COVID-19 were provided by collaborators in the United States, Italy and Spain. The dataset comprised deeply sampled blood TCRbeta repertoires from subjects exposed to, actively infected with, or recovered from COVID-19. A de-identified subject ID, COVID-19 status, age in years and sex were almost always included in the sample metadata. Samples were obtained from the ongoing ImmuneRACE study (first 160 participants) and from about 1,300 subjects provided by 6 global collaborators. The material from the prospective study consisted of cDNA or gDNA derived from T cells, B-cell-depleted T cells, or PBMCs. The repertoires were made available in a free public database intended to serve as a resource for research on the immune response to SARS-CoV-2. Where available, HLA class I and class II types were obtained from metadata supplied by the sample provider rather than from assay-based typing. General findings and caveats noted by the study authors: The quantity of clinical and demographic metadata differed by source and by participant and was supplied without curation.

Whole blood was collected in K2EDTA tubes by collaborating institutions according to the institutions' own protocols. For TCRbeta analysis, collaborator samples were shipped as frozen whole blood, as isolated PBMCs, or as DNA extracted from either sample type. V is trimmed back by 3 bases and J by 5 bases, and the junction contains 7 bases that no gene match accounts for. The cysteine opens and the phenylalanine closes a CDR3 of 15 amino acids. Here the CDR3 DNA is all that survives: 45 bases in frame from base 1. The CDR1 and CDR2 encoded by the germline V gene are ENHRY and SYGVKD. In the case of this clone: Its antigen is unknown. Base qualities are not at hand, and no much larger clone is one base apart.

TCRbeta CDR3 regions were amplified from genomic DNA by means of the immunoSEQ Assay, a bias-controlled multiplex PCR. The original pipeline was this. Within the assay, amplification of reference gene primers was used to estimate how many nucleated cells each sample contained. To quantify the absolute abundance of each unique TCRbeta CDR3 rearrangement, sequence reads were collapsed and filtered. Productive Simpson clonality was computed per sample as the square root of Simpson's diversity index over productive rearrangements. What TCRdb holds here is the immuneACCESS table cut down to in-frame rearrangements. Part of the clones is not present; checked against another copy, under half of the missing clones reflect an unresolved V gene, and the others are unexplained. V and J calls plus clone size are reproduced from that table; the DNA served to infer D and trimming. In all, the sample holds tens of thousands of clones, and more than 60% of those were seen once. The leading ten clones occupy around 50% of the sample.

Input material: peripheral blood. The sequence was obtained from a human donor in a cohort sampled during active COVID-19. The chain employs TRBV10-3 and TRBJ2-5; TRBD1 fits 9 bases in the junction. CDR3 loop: CAISESGTGPETQYF. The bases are TGTGCCATCAGTGAATCCGGGACAGGGCCGGAGACCCAGTACTTC.